Presented here are 30 T cell receptor beta chains from one specimen sequenced in a study of control samples from healthy donors and cancer patients. Libraries were prepared by immunoSEQ multiplex PCR; TCRdb keeps only in-frame clonotypes and omits some of them. The sample includes fewer than 200,000 clones, approximately 94% of them seen just once. The specimen sequenced was blood. These receptors all come from a man aged 30 to 39 in good health.

This clone was picked up one time. The CDR3 bases are TGTGCCAGCAAGGTCCTCGGACAGCCTATCTATGGCTACACCTTC. Protein product: CASKVLGQPIYGYTF. The rearrangement uses TRBV6-5 and TRBJ1-2, with D possibly TRBD1 on 6 matching bases. Trimming removed 7 bases at V and 4 bases at J, with 19 bases between. This CDR3 contains 15 residues. Germline CDR1 reads MNHEY; CDR2 reads SVGAGI.

This chain links TRBV4-2 with TRBJ1-1; the match to TRBD1 covers 8 bases. In germline, CDR1 is LGHNA, CDR2 YNFKEQ. The CDR3 totals 17 residues. Unmatched junction bases numbered 14, after V lost 2 bases and J lost 6 bases. CDR3 bases: TGTGCCAGCAGCCAACTAGGTTCAGGACAGGGACTCTCTGAAGCTTTCTTT. Protein: CASSQLGSGQGLSEAFF.

This clone was seen a single time. This chain links TRBV9 with TRBJ2-1; D is possibly TRBD1 (5 bases). CDR1 is SGDLS and CDR2 is YYNGEE in the germline V gene. The V end was cut by 0 bases, the J end by 6 bases, with 10 bases between. CDR3 length: 14 residues. CDR3: CASSVGQTRNEQFF. DNA of the CDR3: TGTGCCAGCAGCGTAGGACAGACCCGCAATGAGCAGTTCTTC.

The rearrangement links TRBV6-2 or TRBV6-3 to TRBJ2-5; TRBD2 matches at 13 bases. From germline, CDR1 is MNHEY and CDR2 SVGEGT. The V and J ends lost 4 bases and 5 bases, in that order; junction bases with no gene match: 7. This CDR3 is built from 16 residues. The DNA of the CDR3 is TGTGCCAGCAGTTCCGGACTAGCGGGAGAGTGGGAGACCCAGTACTTC. Encoded protein: CASSSGLAGEWETQYF.

The chain uses TRBV2 and TRBJ2-7; D is uncertain. This CDR3 region has 12 residues. The germline CDR1 and CDR2 sequences are SNHLY and FYNNEI. V was shortened by 1 base and J by 4 bases, with 5 bases between the two germline ends. CDR3 in DNA: TGTGCCAGCAGTGAAGGGAAGTACGAGCAGTACTTC. Its protein is CASSEGKYEQYF. Filled out from reference TRBV2 and TRBJ2-7, the complete variable domain reads EPEVTQTPSHQVTQMGQEVILRCVPISNHLYFYWYRQILGQKVEFLVSFYNNEISEKSEIFDDQFSVERPDGSNFTLKIRSTKLEDSAMYFCASSEGKYEQYFGPGTRLTVT.

Here the CDR3 reads CASSLWGENQPQHF. As DNA, the CDR3 is TGTGCCAGCAGTTTATGGGGGGAGAATCAGCCCCAGCATTTT. V is TRBV28 and J is TRBJ1-5; weak D call: TRBD1 (5 bases). V was clipped by 0 bases and J by 4 bases, with 7 bases between them. This CDR3 contains 14 residues. Per germline, CDR1 MDHEN and CDR2 SYDVKM. The variable domain in full, completed from reference TRBV28 and TRBJ1-5, reads DVKVTQSSRYLVKRTGEKVFLECVQDMDHENMFWYRQDPGLGLRLIYFSYDVKMKEKGDIPEGYSVSREKKERFSLILESASTNQTSMYLCASSLWGENQPQHFGDGTRLSIL.

The chain combines TRBV5-1 with TRBJ2-7; D not resolved. CDR1 and CDR2 (germline): SGHRS, YFSETQ. CDR3 length: 13 amino acids. V was cut by 5 bases and J by 1 base, with 10 bases left in between. CDR3 in DNA: TGCGCCAGCAGACGGGCGCAATCCTACGAGCAGTACTTC. It specifies CASRRAQSYEQYF. Full variable domain (remainder filled in from reference TRBV5-1 and TRBJ2-7): KAGVTQTPRYLIKTRGQQVTLSCSPISGHRSVSWYQQTPGQGLQFLFEYFSETQRNKGNFPGRFSGRQFSNSRSEMNVSTLELGDSALYLCASRRAQSYEQYFGPGTRLTVT.

The rearrangement uses TRBV7-3 and TRBJ2-1; possible D gene TRBD2, 6 bases. The CDR3 has 13 amino acids. Looked up from germline, CDR1 is SGHTA and CDR2 is FQGTGA. Trimming left V 4 bases short and J 4 bases short, with 8 bases between. Written as DNA, the CDR3 is TGTGCCAGCAGCTGGGGGGATTACAATGAGCAGTTCTTC. Protein sequence: CASSWGDYNEQFF.

This clone appeared a single time. The chain recombines TRBV20-1 with TRBJ1-1; the D is unclear. V was cut by 3 bases and J by 10 bases, with 9 bases left in between. Per the germline V gene, CDR1 is DFQATT and CDR2 is SNEGSKA (reference sequence). The CDR3 totals 10 residues. CDR3 DNA sequence: TGCAGTGCTAGTATGGGAGGAGCTTTCTTT. Translated: CSASMGGAFF.

This sequence joins TRBV11-2 and TRBJ1-4; D unclear. In germline, CDR1 is SGHAT, CDR2 FQNNGV. V was trimmed by 5 bases and J by 7 bases, leaving 8 bases between them. This CDR3 contains 12 residues. The CDR3, as DNA: TGTGCCAGCAGCCCACGAGGTGAAAAACTGTTTTTT. As protein: CASSPRGEKLFF.

The rearrangement links TRBV28 to TRBJ1-1, with 7 bases fitting TRBD1. CDR1 MDHEN and CDR2 SYDVKM come from the germline V gene. V gave up 5 bases and J gave up 0 bases; unmatched junction bases: 6. The CDR3 sequence is 15 residues long. This CDR3 reads CASSTHRGMNTEAFF. For the CDR3, the DNA is TGTGCCAGCAGTACGCACAGGGGAATGAACACTGAAGCTTTCTTT.

This chain uses TRBV10-1 with TRBJ2-1; D call uncertain. V was pared by 2 bases and J by 5 bases, with 4 bases between. Germline CDR1 is WNHNN and CDR2 is SYGVQD (reference sequence). The CDR3 has 12 residues. The CDR3 loop reads CASSEPNNEQFF. The CDR3 bases are TGCGCCAGCAGTGAGCCTAACAATGAGCAGTTCTTC.

This clone was recorded only once. The chain joins TRBV7-3 to TRBJ2-1, with 12 bases aligning to TRBD2. Unmatched junction bases numbered 7, after V lost 6 bases and J lost 4 bases. This CDR3 contains 16 residues. Germline CDR1 and CDR2: SGHTA and FQGTGA. Here the CDR3 reads CASSPFLAGGYNEQFF. The CDR3, as DNA: TGTGCCAGCAGTCCCTTTCTAGCGGGAGGGTACAATGAGCAGTTCTTC. Full variable domain (rest looked up from reference TRBV7-3 and TRBJ2-1): GAGVSQTPSNKVTEKGKYVELRCDPISGHTALYWYRQSLGQGPEFLIYFQGTGAADDSGLPNDRFFAVRPEGSVSTLKIQRTERGDSAVYLCASSPFLAGGYNEQFFGPGTRLTVL.

This clone has a handful of counts. V is TRBV7-2 and J is TRBJ1-6; D call uncertain. V lost 1 base, J lost 14 bases, and 12 bases lay in between. The CDR3 is 13 residues long. Germline V gene data show CDR1 as SGHTA and CDR2 as FQGNSA. In DNA, the CDR3 is TGTGCCAGCAGCTTAGTTTCCCCCAGGACCCTCCACTTT. Protein product: CASSLVSPRTLHF. The full variable domain, its missing parts supplied by reference TRBV7-2 and TRBJ1-6, is GAGVSQSPSNKVTEKGKDVELRCDPISGHTALYWYRQSLGQGLEFLIYFQGNSAPDKSGLPSDRFSAERTGGSVSTLTIQRTQQEDSAVYLCASSLVSPRTLHFGNGTRLTVT.

V usage is TRBV6-6 and J usage is TRBJ1-2, with D tentatively TRBD1 (6 bases). The CDR3 has 12 residues. Germline V lookup: CDR1 MNHNY, CDR2 SVGAGI (reference sequence). V lost 8 bases and J 3 bases, leaving 10 bases between the germline ends. In nucleotides, the CDR3 is TGTGCCAGCGGACAGAACGACTATGGCTACACCTTC. Translation: CASGQNDYGYTF.

This chain joins TRBV27 and TRBJ1-1; TRBD1 matches at 10 bases. V gave up 2 bases and J gave up 1 base; unmatched junction bases: 1. The CDR3 is 15 amino acids. The germline gives CDR1 MNHEY, CDR2 SMNVEV (reference sequence). The CDR3, as DNA: TGTGCCAGCAGTTTAGGGACAGGGGCGAACACTGAAGCTTTCTTT. Its translation: CASSLGTGANTEAFF.

CDR3 amino acids: CASSQNGGFGNEKLFF. CDR3 DNA: TGCGCCAGCAGCCAAAACGGGGGGTTCGGTAATGAAAAACTGTTTTTT. This sequence joins TRBV5-1 and TRBJ1-4; perhaps TRBD1 as D (5 bases). Trimming cost V 4 bases and J 4 bases, with 17 bases left between them. The CDR3 extends over 16 amino acids. The germline gives CDR1 SGHRS, CDR2 YFSETQ. Supplemented by reference TRBV5-1 and TRBJ1-4, the full variable domain reads KAGVTQTPRYLIKTRGQQVTLSCSPISGHRSVSWYQQTPGQGLQFLFEYFSETQRNKGNFPGRFSGRQFSNSRSEMNVSTLELGDSALYLCASSQNGGFGNEKLFFGSGTQLSVL.

This rearrangement joins TRBV7-9 to TRBJ2-1; TRBD2 matches at 9 bases. This CDR3 is 19 amino acids long. Germline V gives CDR1 SEHNR, CDR2 FQNEAQ (reference sequence). The V segment lost 2 bases and the J segment 5 bases; nucleotides outside the gene matches: 16. CDR3 bases: TGTGCCAGCAGCTTAACAGCGGGGGGCTTGACACAACTTCACAATGAGCAGTTCTTC. It is translated as CASSLTAGGLTQLHNEQFF.

The J gene is TRBJ2-3, the V gene TRBV11-3; tentative D call: TRBD1 (6 bases). The V gene lost 1 base and the J gene lost 6 bases, with 14 bases spanning the gap. This CDR3 comprises 15 residues. Per the germline V gene, CDR1 is SGHNT and CDR2 is YENEEA. CDR3 sequence: CASSLAGHALDTQYF. CDR3 DNA: TGTGCCAGCAGCTTAGCGGGACATGCCTTGGATACGCAGTATTTT.

The chain uses TRBV4-1 and TRBJ2-7, with 14 bases matching TRBD2. CDR1 is MGHRA and CDR2 is YSYEKL in the germline V gene. This CDR3 comprises 17 residues. The V gene end was trimmed by 4 bases and the J gene end by 3 bases; junction bases not matched to a gene: 8. For the CDR3, the DNA is TGCGCCAGCAGCCTAGGGACTAGCGGGAGTGGTCTCTACGAGCAGTACTTC. This gives the protein CASSLGTSGSGLYEQYF.

This sequence joins TRBV5-1 and TRBJ1-2; 9 nucleotides agree with TRBD1. The CDR3 covers 17 residues. CDR1 and CDR2 from the germline V gene are SGHRS and YFSETQ. Unmatched junction bases numbered 9, after V lost 0 bases and J lost 3 bases. The CDR3 coding sequence is TGCGCCAGCAGCTTGGGACAGGGGGTTTTGTACGACTATGGCTACACCTTC. It specifies CASSLGQGVLYDYGYTF.

The V gene is TRBV6-5, the J gene TRBJ1-6; a weak D match, TRBD1 (5 bases). The CDR3 covers 14 residues. V lost 6 bases to trimming and J lost 5 bases, with 11 bases between them. Germline CDR1 reads MNHEY; CDR2 reads SVGAGI. CDR3: CASSRTPNNSPLHF. The CDR3, as DNA: TGTGCCAGCAGCCGGACACCTAATAATTCACCCCTCCACTTT.

The chain employs TRBV24-1 and TRBJ1-1; 10 bases match TRBD1. The CDR3 consists of 17 residues. Germline V CDR1 and CDR2: KGHDR, SFDVKD. J was trimmed by 4 bases and V by 4 bases; bases with no gene match: 11. CDR3 sequence: CATSDNLTGGMGTEAFF. The CDR3 coding sequence is TGTGCCACCAGTGACAACCTGACAGGGGGCATGGGCACTGAAGCTTTCTTT.

V usage is TRBV23-1 and J usage is TRBJ2-7; D is undetermined. TRBV23-1 belongs to the ORF category, with a function that is uncertain. CDR3 length equals 13 residues. Trimming cost V 2 bases and J 3 bases, with 8 bases left between them. The DNA for the CDR3 is TGCGCCAGCAGTCAAGGGCAGGTCTACGAGCAGTACTTC. This translates into CASSQGQVYEQYF.

This chain connects TRBV29-1 to TRBJ2-2; TRBD1 matches at 12 bases. Germline V gene lookup returns CDR1 SQVTM and CDR2 ANQGSEA. The CDR3 sequence is 15 residues long. J was trimmed by 7 bases and V by 4 bases; bases with no gene match: 7. CDR3 residues: CSVVLGQGANGELFF. CDR3 coding DNA: TGCAGCGTTGTTCTGGGACAGGGGGCCAACGGGGAGCTGTTTTTT.

The chain recombines TRBV27 with TRBJ2-2; 8 bases align to TRBD1. The V gene's germline CDR1 is MNHEY and CDR2 SMNVEV (reference sequence). The V and J ends lost 5 bases and 4 bases, in that order; junction bases with no gene match: 9. CDR3 size: 16 residues. The CDR3: CASSRPGGASTGELFF. The DNA for the CDR3 is TGTGCCAGCAGTCGTCCAGGGGGCGCAAGCACCGGGGAGCTGTTTTTT.

The chain couples TRBV5-1 to TRBJ1-4; 9 bases fit TRBD1. The CDR3 has 15 residues. With 3 bases clipped from V and 6 bases from J, the junction kept 6 bases outside the gene matches. The germline gives CDR1 SGHRS, CDR2 YFSETQ. This CDR3 reads CASSSGTGKYEKLFF. CDR3 DNA sequence: TGCGCCAGCAGCTCTGGGACAGGGAAATATGAAAAACTGTTTTTT.

The chain has TRBV6-5 and TRBJ1-4; a possible D gene is TRBD1 (6 bases). Germline CDR1 MNHEY, CDR2 SVGAGI. Trimming took 3 bases from V and 5 from J, leaving 10 bases between them. The CDR3 spans 14 residues. DNA of the CDR3: TGTGCCAGCAGTTATATGGGGGCGAATGAAAAACTGTTTTTT. Translation gives CASSYMGANEKLFF.

The genes are TRBV19 and TRBJ1-6; 7 bases agree with TRBD1. Germline CDR1 and CDR2: LNHDA and SQIVND (reference sequence). This CDR3 spans 15 amino acids. The V gene end was trimmed by 0 bases and the J gene end by 6 bases; junction bases not matched to a gene: 2. This chain's CDR3 is CASSIEPGGNSPLHF. DNA for the CDR3: TGTGCCAGTAGTATAGAACCAGGGGGTAATTCACCCCTCCACTTT.

The chain joins TRBV7-9 to TRBJ1-4; 7 nucleotides match TRBD1. This CDR3 region has 14 residues. The germline gives CDR1 SEHNR, CDR2 FQNEAQ (reference sequence). V was pared by 1 base and J by 11 bases, with 7 bases of the junction left unmatched. The CDR3 region is CASSLVQGVEKLFF. In DNA, the CDR3 is TGTGCCAGCAGCTTAGTCCAGGGGGTGGAGAAACTGTTTTTT.